The entry that follows covers one TCR beta chain sequence. Here immunoSEQ multiplex PCR was the method, and the copy in TCRdb shows in-frame clones only, minus some. The table lists more than 65,000 clones, almost 90% of them singletons. This entry belongs to a study of OX40 agonist ivuxolimab in advanced cancers. Trimming left V 0 bases short and J 0 bases short, with 11 bases between. The CDR3 extends over 16 amino acids. Germline CDR1 reads MNHEY; CDR2 reads SVGAGI. V and J are TRBV6-5 and TRBJ1-1; D not certain. Sequenced here: CD4+ or CD8+ T cells sorted from blood, sampled in a trial of the OX40 agonist ivuxolimab. The TCR sequence derives from an adult with an advanced solid tumor such as melanoma, head and neck, liver or kidney cancer. Here the CDR3 reads CASSYSTPTMNTEAFF. The CDR3 bases are TGTGCCAGCAGTTACTCGACCCCCACTATGAACACTGAAGCTTTCTTT.